Listed below are T cell receptor beta chains from one sample, sequenced in a study of identifying expanded T cells in peripheral blood. TCRdb's table, derived via immunoSEQ multiplex PCR, lists solely in-frame clones and lacks some. Counted here are around 100,000 clones, roughly 89% occurring once; the ten biggest clones make up roughly 17%. Material for sequencing was blood. The receptors were gathered from a person aged 18 to 75 in good health. CDR3s include the opening cysteine and the closing phenylalanine or tryptophan.

V: TRBV7-8; length: 14; J: TRBJ2-7; CDR3: CASSLRRDTYEQYF
V: TRBV6-6; length: 13; J: TRBJ2-7; CDR3: CASSSDTFYEQYF
V: TRBV19; length: 13; J: TRBJ1-1; CDR3: CASSEGRVTEAFF
V: TRBV28; length: 13; J: TRBJ1-2; CDR3: CASSPGAGSGYTF
V: TRBV2; length: 14; J: TRBJ2-7; CDR3: CASRGTFNSYEQYF
V: TRBV4-2; length: 15; J: TRBJ2-7; CDR3: CASSQGTSGGYEQYF
V: TRBV2; length: 16; J: TRBJ2-1; CDR3: CASSEALRAGRNEQFF
V: TRBV6-1; length: 15; J: TRBJ2-1; CDR3: CASSPPGGESNEQFF
V: TRBV18; length: 15; J: TRBJ1-6; CDR3: CASSPGWAENSPLHF
V: TRBV19; length: 15; J: TRBJ1-5; CDR3: CASSIVSGMRQPQHF
V: TRBV7-2; length: 18; J: TRBJ2-2; CDR3: CASSFGQLAGGYTGELFF
V: TRBV7-9; length: 18; J: TRBJ2-5; CDR3: CASSLLPGAGGKQETQYF
V: TRBV4-3; length: 15; J: TRBJ1-6; CDR3: CASSRGQSLNSPLHF
V: TRBV9; length: 15; J: TRBJ2-5; CDR3: CASSVGGQIEETQYF
V: TRBV9; length: 15; J: TRBJ2-1; CDR3: CASSLRFGRVNEQFF
V: TRBV5-1; length: 15; J: TRBJ2-7; CDR3: CASSLSSGFSYEQYF
V: TRBV4-3; length: 16; J: TRBJ2-2; CDR3: CASSPRQGANTGELFF
V: TRBV5-6; length: 17; J: TRBJ2-4; CDR3: CASSYRGRGLAKNIQYF
V: TRBV7-2; length: 13; J: TRBJ1-4; CDR3: CASSLEADLKLFF
V: TRBV7-2; length: 18; J: TRBJ1-6; CDR3: CASSLGGARGPGYSPLHF
V: TRBV7-2; length: 13; J: TRBJ1-2; CDR3: CASGQGFGYGYTF
V: TRBV10-2; length: 15; J: TRBJ1-3; CDR3: CASSEDQSSGNTIYF
V: TRBV28; length: 11; J: TRBJ2-1; CDR3: CASSSYNEQFF
V: TRBV27; length: 14; J: TRBJ1-2; CDR3: CASSSLSGPYGYTF
V: TRBV7-2; length: 15; J: TRBJ2-3; CDR3: CASSSDHPRTDTQYF
V: TRBV7-8; length: 14; J: TRBJ1-2; CDR3: CASSSSEGGVGYTF
V: TRBV7-2; length: 15; J: TRBJ2-7; CDR3: CASSLDSGWSYEQYF
V: TRBV27; length: 15; J: TRBJ2-1; CDR3: CASTSGLSSYNEQFF
V: TRBV28; length: 15; J: TRBJ2-3; CDR3: CASSFPPGSTDTQYF
V: TRBV7-8; length: 14; J: TRBJ1-4; CDR3: CASSTGGPNEKLFF
V: TRBV7-2; length: 17; J: TRBJ2-3; CDR3: CASSPRRDRGRTDTQYF
V: TRBV7-8; length: 16; J: TRBJ1-4; CDR3: CASSLAHDPRDEKLFF
V: TRBV5-1; length: 13; J: TRBJ2-4; CDR3: CASTPQGTNIQYF
V: TRBV4-1; length: 14; J: TRBJ1-1; CDR3: CASSQPLGQGEAFF
V: TRBV5-4; length: 14; J: TRBJ1-2; CDR3: CASSAETLWSGYTF
V: TRBV7-9; length: 14; J: TRBJ2-1; CDR3: CASSFLGEGNEQFF
V: TRBV7-9; length: 19; J: TRBJ2-3; CDR3: CASSLASGWSGGATDTQYF
V: TRBV10-3; length: 13; J: TRBJ1-3; CDR3: CAMEGGTGNTIYF
V: TRBV29-1; length: 14; J: TRBJ2-7; CDR3: CSVVAGTGGNEQYF
V: TRBV9; length: 17; J: TRBJ1-2; CDR3: CASSVGGRGRSNYGYTF
V: TRBV5-6; length: 14; J: TRBJ2-7; CDR3: CASSLSGVAYEQYF
V: TRBV23-1; length: 17; J: TRBJ1-1; CDR3: CASSLVGGRRLSTEAFF
V: TRBV21-1; length: 13; J: TRBJ2-7; CDR3: CASSGGQAYEQYF
V: TRBV29-1; length: 13; J: TRBJ2-1; CDR3: CSVGTSHENEQFF
V: TRBV7-2; length: 15; J: TRBJ2-7; CDR3: CASSLAGGPNYEQYF
V: TRBV29-1; length: 10; J: TRBJ2-5; CDR3: CSAAWETQYF
V: TRBV7-2; length: 15; J: TRBJ2-2; CDR3: CASSLYSGDTGELFF
V: TRBV2; length: 13; J: TRBJ1-1; CDR3: CASNQGRYTEAFF
V: TRBV9; length: 14; J: TRBJ2-5; CDR3: CASSVGSGPETQYF
V: TRBV7-2; length: 12; J: TRBJ2-1; CDR3: CASSSYGGEQFF
V: TRBV28; length: 14; J: TRBJ1-1; CDR3: CASSFPGTGFVAFF